Shown below are 19 T cell receptor beta chains from a single sample sequenced in a study of early T cells in non-severe SARS-CoV-2 infection. TCRdb reanalysed the 5' RACE reads using MiXCR and keeps one entry per CDR3 protein. The table lists approximately 70,000 distinct CDR3 sequences, less than 15% of them singletons. Material: whole blood. All receptors derive from an adult who was a healthcare worker with PCR-confirmed SARS-CoV-2 infection or an uninfected control (not recorded which).

This clonotype was seen ten or more times. The CDR3: CASSLDLAGWGYEQYF. CDR3 DNA: TGTGCCAGCAGCTTAGATCTAGCGGGTTGGGGCTACGAGCAGTACTTC. The chain combines TRBV7-2 with TRBJ2-7; 8 bases map to TRBD2. Germline V gene lookup returns CDR1 SGHTA and CDR2 FQGNSA. This CDR3 contains 16 residues. J lost 3 bases, V lost 1 base, and 8 bases had no gene match.

There are a few counts of this clonotype. The rearrangement links TRBV29-1 to TRBJ2-3, with D perhaps matching TRBD1 (7 bases). V was cut by 8 bases and J by 6 bases, with 9 bases left in between. The length of the CDR3 is 10 residues. Germline V gene data show CDR1 as SQVTM and CDR2 as ANQGSEA. CDR3 amino acids: CSSGGDTQYF. The CDR3 DNA follows: TGCAGCTCAGGGGGGGATACGCAGTATTTT.

The V and J genes are TRBV12-3 or TRBV12-4 and TRBJ1-4, with 10 bases lining up with TRBD1. There are 16 residues in the CDR3. With V trimmed by 4 bases and J by 1 base, 3 bases remained unmatched. CDR3 bases: TGTGCCAGCAGTTCGGGACAGGGGATAACTAATGAAAAACTGTTTTTT. Protein: CASSSGQGITNEKLFF.

This clonotype was detected a few times. The chain has TRBV28 and TRBJ1-6; D may be TRBD1 (6 bases). V was pared by 4 bases and J by 14 bases, with 24 bases between. CDR1 is MDHEN, CDR2 SYDVKM, per germline. This CDR3 is built from 16 residues. The CDR3 nucleotides are TGTGCCAGCAGTTCTACGGGGGCACAGCCTAGCTTCACCCTCCACTTT. Translated, it gives CASSSTGAQPSFTLHF. The whole variable domain, filled in from reference TRBV28 and TRBJ1-6, reads DVKVTQSSRYLVKRTGEKVFLECVQDMDHENMFWYRQDPGLGLRLIYFSYDVKMKEKGDIPEGYSVSREKKERFSLILESASTNQTSMYLCASSSTGAQPSFTLHFGNGTRLTVT.

The chain uses TRBV9 and TRBJ1-4; D unresolved. Trimming cost V 4 bases and J 5 bases, with 9 bases left between them. The CDR3 is made up of 13 amino acids. The V gene's germline CDR1 is SGDLS and CDR2 YYNGEE. The CDR3 reads CASSPWGNEKLFF. In nucleotides, the CDR3 is TGTGCCAGCAGCCCCTGGGGAAATGAAAAACTGTTTTTT. The full variable domain, in which reference TRBV9 and TRBJ1-4 provide the parts outside the CDR3, is DSGVTQTPKHLITATGQRVTLRCSPRSGDLSVYWYQQSLDQGLQFLIQYYNGEERAKGNILERFSAQQFPDLHSELNLSSLELGDSALYFCASSPWGNEKLFFGSGTQLSVL.

The chain couples TRBV19 to TRBJ2-5, with 14 bases fitting TRBD2. The length of the CDR3 is 15 residues. The germline CDR1 and CDR2 sequences are LNHDA and SQIVND (reference sequence). Germline trimming cut 5 bases from V and 4 bases from J; bases unmatched to any gene: 3. CDR3 nucleotide sequence: TGTGCCAGTAGTCCCGGACTAGCGGGGGGAGAGACCCAGTACTTC. As protein: CASSPGLAGGETQYF.

This clonotype was seen many times. The V and J genes are TRBV11-2 and TRBJ2-2; no definite D call. Germline V gene sequence: CDR1 SGHAT, CDR2 FQNNGV. This CDR3 has 13 residues. Trimming cost V 5 bases and J 6 bases, with 10 bases left between them. CDR3 coding DNA: TGTGCCAGCAGCCCACGGGTGTCCGGGGAGCTGTTTTTT. Encoded protein: CASSPRVSGELFF.

This clonotype appeared a few times. V gene TRBV5-1 combines with J gene TRBJ2-5; D might be TRBD1 (5 bases). The germline gives CDR1 SGHRS, CDR2 YFSETQ. V gave up 4 bases and J gave up 1 base, with 14 bases separating them. The CDR3 runs to 15 residues. The CDR3 is CASSKMTASQETQYF. The CDR3 DNA reads as TGCGCCAGCAGCAAGATGACAGCCAGCCAAGAGACCCAGTACTTC.

This clonotype has more than one count but fewer than ten. V is TRBV6-5 and J is TRBJ2-7; 10 nucleotides agree with TRBD2. The CDR3 is 14 amino acids. Trimming at V came to 6 bases and at J to 4 bases, leaving 6 bases not matched to a gene. Germline V gene data show CDR1 as MNHEY and CDR2 as SVGAGI. The CDR3 DNA is TGTGCCAGCAGGCGAGCGGGAGGGAGGTACGAGCAGTACTTC. Amino acid sequence: CASRRAGGRYEQYF.

This clonotype was recorded at least ten times. The chain couples TRBV12-3 or TRBV12-4 to TRBJ1-1; no clear D gene. The CDR3 is made up of 14 amino acids. Deletions cut 8 bases from V and 4 bases from J, with 17 bases between. For the CDR3, the DNA is TGTGCCAGCGTTGTCCAGGTTGGAGGCACTGAAGCTTTCTTT. Encoded protein: CASVVQVGGTEAFF.

The chain combines TRBV7-2 with TRBJ2-1, with a possible D match to TRBD2 (6 bases). V was clipped by 5 bases and J by 6 bases, with 14 bases between them. The CDR3 is 14 amino acids. From germline, CDR1 is SGHTA and CDR2 FQGNSA. CDR3 in amino acids: CASSPDGLLNEQFF. CDR3 nucleotides: TGTGCCAGCAGCCCCGACGGACTACTCAATGAGCAGTTCTTC.

This sequence joins TRBV20-1 and TRBJ2-1; D call uncertain. Trimming shortened V by 6 bases and J by 9 bases, and 12 bases separated the two germline ends. The CDR3 spans 11 residues. Germline loops: CDR1 DFQATT, CDR2 SNEGSKA (reference sequence). Written as DNA, the CDR3 is TGCAGTGCCCGACCCACAAGTGAGCAGTTCTTC. This translates into CSARPTSEQFF.

The chain combines TRBV5-6 with TRBJ2-1; 12 nucleotides line up with TRBD2. J was trimmed by 10 bases and V by 4 bases; bases with no gene match: 12. The CDR3 is 16 amino acids. Per the germline V gene, CDR1 is SGHDT and CDR2 is YYEEEE. CDR3 protein: CASSILAGGPGKEQFF. As DNA, the CDR3 is TGTGCCAGCAGCATACTAGCGGGAGGACCGGGAAAAGAGCAGTTCTTC.

The chain combines TRBV20-1 with TRBJ2-7, with D possibly called TRBD1 or TRBD2 (5 bases each). CDR1 is DFQATT, CDR2 SNEGSKA, per germline (reference sequence). The CDR3 has 13 residues. With 4 bases removed from V and 2 bases from J, the gap between germline ends came to 12 bases. Here the CDR3 reads CSATGPNTYEQYF. As DNA, the CDR3 is TGCAGTGCTACGGGACCAAACACCTACGAGCAGTACTTC.

This clonotype was detected only a few times. The V gene is TRBV29-1, the J gene TRBJ2-2; a weak D match, TRBD1 (5 bases). CDR1 and CDR2 from the germline V gene are SQVTM and ANQGSEA. Trimming took 6 bases from V and 3 from J, leaving 11 bases between them. The length of the CDR3 is 13 residues. The CDR3 protein is CSVGRVDTGELFF. For the CDR3, the DNA is TGCAGCGTGGGCAGGGTAGACACCGGGGAGCTGTTTTTT.

This chain joins TRBV6-1 and TRBJ2-1, with TRBD1 matching over 8 bases. The CDR3 has 15 amino acids. The germline gives CDR1 MNHNS, CDR2 SASEGT. Trimming cost V 1 base and J 7 bases; bases outside gene matches: 6. CDR3 sequence: CASSEVTGGRNEQFF. The CDR3 DNA reads TGTGCCAGCAGTGAAGTCACAGGGGGTAGGAATGAGCAGTTCTTC.

To note about this clonotype: A much larger clone lies one base from this, so it may be a read error. The rearrangement links TRBV28 to TRBJ1-1, with D unclear. Germline V gene lookup returns CDR1 MDHEN and CDR2 SYDVKM. The CDR3 totals 13 residues. CDR3 nucleotide sequence: TGTACCAGCAGTTTAATGGGAGGTCAGGAAGCTTTCTTT. Translated: CTSSLMGGQEAFF. The full variable domain, its missing parts supplied by reference TRBV28 and TRBJ1-1, is DVKVTQSSRYLVKRTGEKVFLECVQDMDHENMFWYRQDPGLGLRLIYFSYDVKMKEKGDIPEGYSVSREKKERFSLILESASTNQTSMYLCTSSLMGGQEAFFGQGTRLTVV.

This clonotype was counted many times. The chain has TRBV3-1 and TRBJ2-3, with a tentative D call TRBD2 (5 bases). V was shortened by 0 bases and J by 7 bases, with 17 bases between the two germline ends. The length of the CDR3 is 16 residues. Germline V gene sequence: CDR1 LGHDT, CDR2 YNNKEL (reference sequence). The CDR3 here is CASSQDLARRENTQYF. The CDR3, as DNA: TGTGCCAGCAGCCAAGATTTGGCCAGACGGGAAAATACGCAGTATTTT.

The V gene is TRBV11-2, the J gene TRBJ2-2; 8 positions agree with TRBD1. CDR3 length: 15 amino acids. Germline CDR1 SGHAT, CDR2 FQNNGV. J was trimmed by 7 bases and V by 1 base; bases with no gene match: 5. In DNA, the CDR3 is TGTGCCAGCAGCTTAGCATCAGGGGGCCACGGGGAGCTGTTTTTT. This sequence encodes CASSLASGGHGELFF.